What follows describes a single T cell receptor (beta chain). The antigen is undetermined. This sample is drawn from a study of T cell responses to AZD1222 COVID-19 vaccine. The method was immunoSEQ multiplex PCR; TCRdb's version includes in-frame clones alone and lacks a portion of them. Here the sample spans roughly 120,000 clones, about 85% being singletons. Broader study findings: Distributed over spike, vaccine-associated CD4 TCRs predominated at 160-218 and 743-854. Clonal diversity was possibly underestimated, and the donors were mostly white British, with more females. Per reports, nearly half of all spike-specific TCRs target regions that are unmutated in variants.

The origin of this receptor is an adult in good health. The sample here was peripheral blood, taken on day 0 of AZD1222 vaccination.

CDR3 in amino acids: CASSPTDRGLSSSGAFF. In DNA form, the CDR3 reads TGTGCCAGCAGCCCAACCGACAGGGGACTAAGCAGTTCGGGTGCTTTCTTT. The chain carries TRBV3-1 (or the pseudogene TRBV3-2) and TRBJ1-1; 8 nucleotides align to TRBD1. This CDR3 spans 17 amino acids. Losses at the gene ends were 4 bases for V and 11 bases for J; bases not matched to a gene: 21. Germline-derived CDR1 and CDR2 are LGHDT and YNNKEL (reference sequence).